These T cell receptor beta chains were read from a single sample in a study of Ad26.COV2.S vaccination and SARS-CoV-2 variants. TCRdb's copy holds only in-frame clones and misses some; the assay was immunoSEQ multiplex PCR. Altogether just under 250,000 clones are present, approximately 90% being singletons, with the ten largest covering about 10%. This specimen was peripheral blood, taken in a trial of Ad26.COV2.S vaccine versus placebo. The receptors shown here come from a person between 18 and 65 years old who received the Ad26.COV2.S COVID-19 vaccine or a placebo. CDR3s include the opening cysteine and the closing phenylalanine or tryptophan. A D gene is named only where the DNA matches it firmly. Part of the rows lack a size; the others show once, few, many or a class for expanded clones.

v_gene	abundance	d_gene	j_gene	CDR3aa	CDR3nt
TRBV21-1	.	.	TRBJ1-2	CASSLSSLRDSNYGYTF	TGTGCCAGCAGCCTTTCCTCTCTCCGGGACAGTAACTATGGCTACACCTTC
TRBV9	once	TRBD1	TRBJ2-7	CASSVRTGEPYEQYF	TGTGCCAGCAGCGTAAGGACAGGCGAACCCTACGAGCAGTACTTC
TRBV7-2	.	TRBD1	TRBJ1-6	CASSLMVLSGTEGSPLHF	TGTGCCAGCAGCTTAATGGTACTTTCCGGGACAGAAGGATCACCCCTCCACTTT
TRBV28	.	.	TRBJ1-1	CASSLGTGPISREAFF	TGTGCCAGCAGTTTAGGGACCGGACCGATTTCGAGGGAAGCTTTCTTT
TRBV9	.	.	TRBJ1-1	CASSYTEGNTEAFF	TGTGCCAGCAGCTATACGGAGGGGAACACTGAAGCTTTCTTT
TRBV5-6	once	.	TRBJ2-1	CASSLEAEQFF	TGTGCCAGCAGCTTGGAGGCCGAGCAGTTCTTC
TRBV6-6	once	.	TRBJ1-1	CASSYGRPRSTEAFF	TGTGCCAGCAGTTACGGTCGACCTAGGAGCACTGAAGCTTTCTTT
TRBV6-1	.	TRBD1	TRBJ2-5	CASSEHGTGRETQYF	TGTGCCAGCAGTGAGCATGGGACAGGGAGAGAGACCCAGTACTTC
TRBV6-5	few	.	TRBJ2-7	CASTSYDGQYF	TGTGCCAGCACCTCCTACGATGGGCAGTACTTC
TRBV5-6	.	.	TRBJ2-5	CASSLATRGQETQYF	TGTGCCAGCAGCTTGGCAACTAGAGGACAAGAGACCCAGTACTTC
TRBV5-6	.	.	TRBJ1-2	CASSWTGNGYTF	TGTGCCAGCAGCTGGACCGGGAATGGCTACACCTTC
TRBV3-1/TRBV3-2	.	.	TRBJ1-1	CASRDHGKMNTEAFF	TGTGCCAGCAGGGACCACGGGAAGATGAACACTGAAGCTTTCTTT
TRBV6-2/TRBV6-3	once	TRBD1	TRBJ2-7	CASSYSQSQGARSFEQYF	TGTGCCAGCAGTTACTCCCAATCCCAGGGGGCTAGGAGCTTCGAGCAGTACTTC
TRBV5-1	.	.	TRBJ1-1	CASSLVRGGANTEAFF	TGCGCCAGCAGCTTGGTCAGGGGCGGTGCTAACACTGAAGCTTTCTTT
TRBV4-3	.	TRBD1	TRBJ2-2	CASSQRTGNTGELFF	TGCGCCAGCAGCCAACGGACAGGGAACACCGGGGAGCTGTTTTTT
TRBV4-3	.	TRBD2	TRBJ2-1	CASSRAGLAAYNEQFF	TGCGCCAGCAGCCGCGCGGGACTAGCGGCCTACAATGAGCAGTTCTTC
TRBV7-2	.	.	TRBJ1-5	CASSPRTGQPQHF	TGTGCCAGCAGCCCCAGGACGGGGCAGCCCCAGCATTTT
TRBV23-1	many	.	TRBJ1-2	CASSQRGDYGYTF	TGCGCCAGCAGTCAAAGAGGGGACTATGGCTACACCTTC
TRBV28	once	TRBD1	TRBJ1-4	CASSFLDRDREKLFF	TGTGCCAGCAGTTTTCTGGACAGGGATCGCGAAAAACTGTTTTTT
TRBV28	.	TRBD2	TRBJ2-3	CASYGTISTDTQYF	TGTGCCAGTTATGGGACTATTAGCACAGATACGCAGTATTTT
TRBV5-1	.	.	TRBJ2-4	CASSKGGPGNIQYF	TGCGCCAGCAGTAAAGGAGGGCCGGGTAACATTCAGTACTTC
TRBV9	.	.	TRBJ1-1	CASTRGEWNTEAFF	TGTGCCAGCACGAGGGGAGAGTGGAACACTGAAGCTTTCTTT
TRBV11-2	.	TRBD1	TRBJ2-5	CASSSLQGAGETQYF	TGTGCCAGCAGCTCCTTACAGGGGGCCGGGGAGACCCAGTACTTC
TRBV3-1/TRBV3-2	.	TRBD2	TRBJ2-5	CASSPLQAGTSGRGREETQYF	TGTGCCAGCAGCCCCCTCCAAGCCGGGACTAGCGGGAGAGGGCGGGAGGAGACCCAGTACTTC
TRBV28	.	.	TRBJ2-7	CASSLPDTQGHPSYEQYF	TGTGCCAGCAGTTTGCCGGATACCCAGGGTCATCCTTCCTACGAGCAGTACTTC
TRBV5-6	.	TRBD1	TRBJ1-1	CASSKDRGLDTEAFF	TGTGCCAGCAGCAAGGACAGGGGGCTTGACACTGAAGCTTTCTTT
TRBV19	.	TRBD2	TRBJ2-3	CASSGTGGGAATQYF	TGTGCCAGTAGTGGGACGGGAGGAGGGGCAGCTACGCAGTATTTT
TRBV7-9	.	TRBD2	TRBJ2-3	CASSLTGFRTSGNADTQYF	TGTGCCAGCAGCTTAACGGGTTTCCGGACTAGCGGGAATGCAGATACGCAGTATTTT
TRBV21-1	.	.	TRBJ2-1	CASSHPGRGIYNEQFF	TGTGCCAGCAGCCACCCCGGTAGGGGTATCTACAATGAGCAGTTCTTC
TRBV5-4	.	TRBD1	TRBJ2-7	CASSLKGGGAEQYF	TGTGCCAGCAGCTTAAAAGGGGGCGGCGCGGAGCAGTACTTC
TRBV2	few	.	TRBJ1-1	CASSEALGVGTEAFF	TGTGCCAGCAGTGAAGCGTTGGGGGTAGGGACTGAAGCTTTCTTT
TRBV18	.	.	TRBJ2-3	CASSPPPGSDTQYF	TGTGCCAGCTCACCACCCCCGGGGTCAGATACGCAGTATTTT
TRBV2	.	.	TRBJ2-7	CASGRRASYEQYF	TGTGCCAGCGGCCGGCGGGCCTCCTACGAGCAGTACTTC
TRBV5-1	.	TRBD2	TRBJ2-5	CASSTTSGGVSETQYF	TGCGCCAGCAGCACGACTAGCGGGGGGGTATCAGAGACCCAGTACTTC
TRBV25-1	once	TRBD1	TRBJ2-7	CASSDTGTGGEQYF	TGTGCCAGCAGTGACACCGGGACAGGGGGCGAGCAGTACTTC
TRBV4-2	.	TRBD1	TRBJ2-2	CASSQLQGAGAGELFF	TGTGCCAGCAGCCAACTACAGGGGGCGGGCGCCGGGGAGCTGTTTTTT
TRBV27	.	TRBD1	TRBJ2-3	CASSWTGGPDTQYF	TGTGCCAGCAGTTGGACAGGGGGACCAGATACGCAGTATTTT
TRBV11-2	.	TRBD2	TRBJ2-7	CASSSIPKMTSESSYEQYF	TGTGCCAGCAGCTCAATTCCCAAGATGACTAGCGAAAGCTCCTACGAGCAGTACTTC
TRBV25-1	.	TRBD1	TRBJ1-6	CASSELGQDNSPLHF	TGTGCCAGCAGTGAATTGGGACAGGATAATTCACCCCTCCACTTT
TRBV3-1/TRBV3-2	few	TRBD1	TRBJ2-7	CASSQDSGTGASYEQYF	TGTGCCAGCAGCCAAGACTCCGGGACAGGGGCTTCCTACGAGCAGTACTTC
TRBV10-2	.	.	TRBJ1-2	CASSLQGFGDYTF	TGCGCCAGCAGCCTCCAGGGGTTCGGTGACTACACCTTC
TRBV27	.	.	TRBJ2-7	CASSLRQQFYEQYF	TGTGCCAGCAGTTTAAGACAGCAGTTCTACGAGCAGTACTTC
TRBV4-2	.	.	TRBJ1-4	CASSRPGLNEKLFF	TGTGCCAGCAGCCGGCCGGGACTGAATGAAAAACTGTTTTTT
TRBV3-1/TRBV3-2	.	.	TRBJ2-7	CASSQEGRITYEQYF	TGTGCCAGCAGCCAAGAAGGGCGGATTACCTACGAGCAGTACTTC
TRBV5-4	.	.	TRBJ1-2	CASSSGRGAVYGYTF	TGTGCCAGCAGCTCCGGAAGGGGGGCCGTCTATGGCTACACCTTC
TRBV14	.	.	TRBJ2-7	CASSQGWQGSYEQYF	TGTGCCAGCAGCCAAGGGTGGCAGGGGAGTTACGAGCAGTACTTC
TRBV5-1	.	TRBD1	TRBJ1-2	CASSSWPDREGGYTF	TGCGCCAGCAGCTCTTGGCCCGACAGGGAAGGCGGCTACACCTTC
TRBV19	.	.	TRBJ2-1	CASSIQYNEQFF	TGTGCCAGTAGTATACAGTACAATGAGCAGTTCTTC
TRBV5-6	.	.	TRBJ2-2	CASSYGGELFF	TGTGCCAGCAGCTATGGCGGGGAGCTGTTTTTT
TRBV4-1	.	.	TRBJ1-4	CASRGISSNEKLFF	TGCGCCAGCAGGGGGATTAGTTCTAATGAAAAACTGTTTTTT
TRBV4-3	.	.	TRBJ1-5	CASSQGADQPQHF	TGCGCCAGCAGCCAAGGGGCAGATCAGCCCCAGCATTTT
TRBV29-1	.	.	TRBJ2-2	CSVTGNVGTGELFF	TGCAGCGTTACGGGGAATGTAGGCACCGGGGAGCTGTTTTTT
TRBV7-4	.	TRBD1	TRBJ2-7	CASRDRGGEGYEQYF	TGTGCCAGCAGGGACAGGGGCGGGGAGGGATACGAGCAGTACTTC